The 18 T cell receptor beta chains below were found in one sample sequenced in a study of blood T cell repertoires in COVID-19. The assay was immunoSEQ multiplex PCR, and TCRdb's table has in-frame clones only and misses some. Seen here are some 180,000 clones, about four fifths observed once, and the top ten hold approximately 10%. Sequencing was carried out using peripheral blood. The receptors were sampled from a woman in her 40s with COVID-19, enrolled during active disease.

The V call is TRBV2, the J call TRBJ1-2; 9 bases are shared with TRBD1. The CDR3 totals 14 residues. Germline V lookup: CDR1 SNHLY, CDR2 FYNNEI. The V segment lost 7 bases and the J segment 1 base; nucleotides outside the gene matches: 4. The CDR3 sequence: CASTRDRVNYGYTF. The CDR3 DNA follows: TGTGCCAGCACCCGGGACAGGGTTAACTATGGCTACACCTTC.

The CDR3 loop is CASSGRGPDTGELFF. The CDR3 region has the DNA TGCGCCAGCAGCGGCAGGGGGCCGGACACCGGGGAGCTGTTTTTT. The gene calls are TRBV5-1 and TRBJ2-2, with 8 nucleotides matching TRBD1. This CDR3 region has 15 residues. Germline values: CDR1 SGHRS, CDR2 YFSETQ. Trimming at V came to 4 bases and at J to 3 bases, leaving 5 bases not matched to a gene.

The CDR3 DNA follows: TGTGCCAGCAGTGAAACACTAGGACTAGCGGGCTACGAGCAGTACGTC. Residues: CASSETLGLAGYEQYV. This sequence joins TRBV28 and TRBJ2-7, with 11 positions matching TRBD2. The CDR3 length is 16 residues. From germline, CDR1 is MDHEN and CDR2 SYDVKM. The V and J ends lost 5 bases and 3 bases, in that order; junction bases with no gene match: 9.

CDR3 in DNA: TGTGCCAGCAGCGAGGATCCGGGACAAGGATACACCGGGGAGCTGTTTTTT. This codes for CASSEDPGQGYTGELFF. V usage is TRBV9 and J usage is TRBJ2-2; D possibly corresponds to TRBD1 (6 bases). Trimming took 3 bases from V and 3 from J, leaving 18 bases between them. The CDR3 is made up of 17 amino acids. Germline loops: CDR1 SGDLS, CDR2 YYNGEE.

This clone was detected only once. The chain uses TRBV21-1 and TRBJ2-7; the table calls TRBD2, which could not be checked here. TRBV21-1 is designated a pseudogene. The CDR3 runs 18 residues. CDR3 loop: CASSKGTGTSGPTYEQYF. DNA of the CDR3: TGTGCCAGCAGCAAAGGGACGGGAACTAGCGGGCCGACCTACGAGCAGTACTTC.

The rearrangement links TRBV7-3 to TRBJ1-6; TRBD1 agrees at 8 bases. This CDR3 has 13 amino acids. Germline V CDR1 and CDR2: SGHTA, FQGTGA. V dropped 8 bases and J dropped 8; count of bases not matched to a gene: 5. The CDR3 nucleotides read TGTGCCAGCCGACAGGGGTTGGATTCACCCCTCCACTTT. Encoded protein: CASRQGLDSPLHF.

The V gene is TRBV7-2, the J gene TRBJ2-3; D gene ambiguous. The length of the CDR3 is 16 residues. Germline CDR1 is SGHTA and CDR2 is FQGNSA. The V and J ends lost 5 bases and 0 bases respectively, with 15 bases between them. The CDR3 protein is CASSPGGPLSTDTQYF. The CDR3 region has the DNA TGTGCCAGCAGCCCTGGTGGGCCACTGAGCACAGATACGCAGTATTTT.

The gene calls are TRBV14 and TRBJ2-5, with 7 nucleotides matching TRBD1. In germline, CDR1 is SGHDN, CDR2 FVKESK. This CDR3 region has 13 residues. V lost 5 bases and J lost 2; bases outside the gene matches: 2. The CDR3 DNA is TGTGCCAGCAGCAAACAGGGGCAAGAGACCCAGTACTTC. Translated: CASSKQGQETQYF.

The V gene is TRBV5-1, the J gene TRBJ1-1; 7 bases are a match to TRBD1. J lost 1 base, V lost 7 bases, and 4 bases had no gene match. CDR3 size: 13 residues. Germline V gene sequence: CDR1 SGHRS, CDR2 YFSETQ. CDR3 protein: CASQGEWNTEAFF. CDR3 nucleotide sequence: TGCGCCAGCCAGGGGGAATGGAACACTGAAGCTTTCTTT.

The rearrangement joins TRBV7-9 to TRBJ1-3; no definite D call. The CDR3 sequence is 13 residues long. In germline, CDR1 is SEHNR, CDR2 FQNEAQ (reference sequence). The V and J ends lost 5 bases and 4 bases respectively, with 9 bases between them. The CDR3 sequence is CASSAGGGNTIYF. CDR3 DNA sequence: TGTGCCAGCAGCGCAGGAGGGGGAAACACCATATATTTT.

This clone occurred once. The rearrangement joins TRBV28 to TRBJ2-7; D may be TRBD2 (8 bases). The CDR3 loop spans 22 amino acids. The germline V gene has CDR1 MDHEN and CDR2 SYDVKM. Trimming removed 6 bases from V and 3 bases from J, with 39 bases in between. The CDR3 is CASSPRQGTKKRESPIYYEQYF. CDR3 sequence (DNA): TGTGCCAGCAGCCCCAGACAGGGTACTAAAAAGCGGGAGAGTCCCATTTACTACGAGCAGTACTTC.

The V gene is TRBV10-2, the J gene TRBJ1-6; weak D call: TRBD1 (6 bases). The CDR3 sequence is 12 residues long. CDR1 is WSHSY, CDR2 SAAADI, per germline. The germline V and J ends were trimmed by 8 bases and 10 bases, with 12 bases remaining between them. This CDR3 is CASQQGRSPLHF. In DNA form, the CDR3 reads TGCGCCAGCCAACAGGGTAGATCACCCCTCCACTTT.

The rearrangement uses TRBV19 and TRBJ2-3; 7 bases fit TRBD2. V was clipped by 7 bases and J by 2 bases; unmatched bases: 15. The CDR3 covers 17 residues. CDR1 LNHDA and CDR2 SQIVND come from the germline V gene (reference sequence). CDR3 in amino acids: CASTSLTTSEPTDTQYF. CDR3 in DNA: TGTGCCAGTACCTCTCTGACCACTAGCGAGCCCACAGATACGCAGTATTTT.

The rearrangement uses TRBV6-5 and TRBJ2-1; no definite D call. The CDR3 runs 12 residues. V lost 6 bases, J lost 3 bases, and 6 bases lay in between. Germline V lookup: CDR1 MNHEY, CDR2 SVGAGI. The CDR3 region is CASRQNYNEQFF. The CDR3 region has the DNA TGTGCCAGCAGGCAGAACTACAATGAGCAGTTCTTC.

The V and J genes are TRBV2 and TRBJ1-6; no clear D. V gave up 6 bases and J gave up 9 bases, with 12 bases separating them. The germline gives CDR1 SNHLY, CDR2 FYNNEI. The CDR3 extends over 13 amino acids. The CDR3 bases are TGTGCCAGCAGCATTAGCACGGGTTCACCCCTCCACTTT. Amino acid sequence: CASSISTGSPLHF.

The chain has TRBV7-9 and TRBJ2-1; 7 bases align to TRBD1. Germline CDR1 and CDR2: SEHNR and FQNEAQ (reference sequence). V gave up 2 bases and J gave up 5 bases; unmatched junction bases: 3. The CDR3 extends over 14 amino acids. CDR3 protein: CASSLTGVNNEQFF. The DNA of the CDR3 is TGTGCCAGCAGCTTAACAGGGGTCAACAATGAGCAGTTCTTC. The variable domain in full, with the rest retrieved from reference TRBV7-9 and TRBJ2-1, is DTGVSQNPRHKITKRGQNVTFRCDPISEHNRLYWYRQTLGQGPEFLTYFQNEAQLEKSRLLSDRFSAERPKGSFSTLEIQRTEQGDSAMYLCASSLTGVNNEQFFGPGTRLTVL.

The chain links TRBV12-3 or TRBV12-4 to TRBJ2-1; D ambiguous. The CDR3 runs 13 residues. Trimming pared 2 bases from V and 4 bases from J, leaving 6 bases between. The CDR3 protein is CASSLTEYNEQFF. The CDR3 DNA reads as TGTGCCAGCAGTTTAACAGAGTACAATGAGCAGTTCTTC.

The chain links TRBV5-1 to TRBJ2-2, with TRBD2 matching over 11 bases. After removal of 2 bases from V and 6 bases from J, the junction contained 6 bases not matched to a gene. This CDR3 is built from 16 residues. From germline, CDR1 is SGHRS and CDR2 YFSETQ. The CDR3 DNA sequence: TGCGCCAGCAGCTTCGTGACTAGCGGGATCTCCGGGGAGCTGTTTTTT. Residues: CASSFVTSGISGELFF. Drawing the rest from reference TRBV5-1 and TRBJ2-2, the complete variable domain is KAGVTQTPRYLIKTRGQQVTLSCSPISGHRSVSWYQQTPGQGLQFLFEYFSETQRNKGNFPGRFSGRQFSNSRSEMNVSTLELGDSALYLCASSFVTSGISGELFFGEGSRLTVL.